The clone carrying this TCR beta chain was observed a handful of times. The germline V gene encodes CDR1 SGHTA and CDR2 FQGNSA. V was pared by 5 bases and J by 1 base, with 6 bases of the junction left unmatched. This CDR3 region has 16 residues. This record comes from a study of T-cell memory formation after mild COVID-19. TCRdb re-analysed the 5' RACE reads in MiXCR, keeping a single row per CDR3 protein. The profile shows tens of thousands of distinct CDR3 sequences, around 15% of them singletons. The TCR was taken from a man younger than 35 who had mild COVID-19 (a few samples of this study predate the infection). Cell type and time point are not known. Sequenced: PBMCs or a T cell subset sorted from them (not recorded which). The J gene is TRBJ2-5, the V gene TRBV7-2; 11 bases match TRBD2. The CDR3 region is CASSRGLAGFQETQYF. CDR3 nucleotide sequence: TGTGCCAGCAGCCGAGGACTAGCGGGCTTCCAAGAGACCCAGTACTTC.